Sequencing of this T cell receptor beta chain was carried out in a study of T-cell memory formation after mild COVID-19. Regarding the study as a whole: Contracting clones from day 15 to 85 showed balanced CD4/CD8; later expanders favored CD4+. In pre-infection memory, a portion of responding clones appeared, which suggested that cross-reactive memory joined.

There are a few counts of this clonotype. The antigen remains undetermined. Via MiXCR, TCRdb re-called the 5' RACE reads, giving one row per CDR3 protein. The sample contains 250,000 to 300,000 distinct CDR3 sequences, about 17% of which appear only once. CDR1 is SGHRS, CDR2 YFSETQ, per germline. V shed 0 bases and J shed 5 bases, with 18 bases lying between them. CDR3 size: 17 residues. The sample taken for sequencing was PBMCs or a T cell subset sorted from them (not recorded which). V is TRBV5-1 and J is TRBJ2-1; a possible D gene is TRBD2 (7 bases). The clonotype originates from a man aged 18-30 years who had mild COVID-19 (a few samples of this study predate the infection). Cell type and time point are not known. The CDR3 loop reads CASSLAYRGAGNNEQFF. As DNA, the CDR3 is TGCGCCAGCAGCTTGGCCTATCGGGGGGCAGGTAACAATGAGCAGTTCTTC.